Below, 28 T cell receptor beta chains from the same sample are listed, as sequenced in a study of cytomegalovirus exposure and HLA in healthy donors. It was with 60 Vbeta and 13 Jbeta primers that the PCR ran. TCRdb's table, derived via immunoSEQ multiplex PCR, lists solely in-frame clones and lacks some. The table has some 29,000 clones, around 40% seen once. Material for sequencing was PBMCs. These receptors all come from a woman aged 45-65 years in good health and CMV-seronegative.

This clone was counted between two and nine times. The rearrangement uses TRBV30 and TRBJ2-1; TRBD1 matches at 10 bases. The CDR3 has 14 residues. Trimming took 2 bases from V and 9 from J; bases not matched to a gene: 7. From germline, CDR1 is GTSNPN and CDR2 SVGIG (reference sequence). CDR3 amino acids: CAWSPGTGDFEQFF. In DNA form, the CDR3 reads TGTGCCTGGAGTCCGGGGACAGGGGATTTTGAGCAGTTCTTC.

The chain combines TRBV11-2 with TRBJ2-2; 9 bases agree with TRBD1. After removal of 2 bases from V and 6 bases from J, the junction contained 7 bases not matched to a gene. The CDR3 loop spans 16 amino acids. The germline V gene has CDR1 SGHAT and CDR2 FQNNGV. The CDR3 bases are TGTGCCAGCAGCTTATGGGGACAGGGAGAGGCCGGGGAGCTGTTTTTT. It is translated as CASSLWGQGEAGELFF.

This clone was seen only a few times. The chain combines TRBV4-1 with TRBJ2-3, with TRBD2 matching over 12 bases. CDR1 is MGHRA, CDR2 YSYEKL, per germline. The J segment lost 3 bases and the V segment lost 4 bases, leaving 8 bases of the junction unmatched. The CDR3 is 17 amino acids. CDR3 in amino acids: CASSPRPSGGDTDTQYF. CDR3 DNA: TGCGCCAGCAGCCCAAGACCTAGCGGGGGGGATACAGATACGCAGTATTTT.

The J gene is TRBJ1-5, the V gene TRBV2; 11 bases match TRBD1. Germline values: CDR1 SNHLY, CDR2 FYNNEI. There are 16 residues in the CDR3. Trimming at V came to 6 bases and at J to 5 bases, leaving 9 bases not matched to a gene. The CDR3: CASSLLRTGGDQPQHF. In DNA form, the CDR3 reads TGTGCCAGCAGCCTATTGCGGACAGGGGGCGATCAGCCCCAGCATTTT.

This chain links TRBV28 with TRBJ2-7, with a weak D call TRBD1 (5 bases). The germline V gene has CDR1 MDHEN and CDR2 SYDVKM. The CDR3 length is 14 residues. The CDR3 loop is CASVSGAARYEQYF. CDR3 nucleotide sequence: TGTGCGAGCGTGTCTGGGGCTGCTCGATACGAGCAGTACTTC. The entire variable domain, with the rest obtained from reference TRBV28 and TRBJ2-7, is as follows: DVKVTQSSRYLVKRTGEKVFLECVQDMDHENMFWYRQDPGLGLRLIYFSYDVKMKEKGDIPEGYSVSREKKERFSLILESASTNQTSMYLCASVSGAARYEQYFGPGTRLTVT.

This chain uses TRBV7-9 with TRBJ2-1; 10 nucleotides line up with TRBD2. The CDR3 loop spans 15 amino acids. Trimming at V came to 4 bases and at J to 3 bases, leaving 3 bases not matched to a gene. Germline assignment: CDR1 SEHNR and CDR2 FQNEAQ (reference sequence). The CDR3 DNA is TGTGCCAGCAGCTCTCTAGCGGGGGACTACAATGAGCAGTTCTTC. It encodes CASSSLAGDYNEQFF.

Only a few counts were recorded for this clone. This chain connects TRBV9 to TRBJ1-2; perhaps TRBD1 as D (5 bases). CDR1 is SGDLS and CDR2 is YYNGEE in the germline V gene. This CDR3 has 15 amino acids. Trimming left V 4 bases short and J 5 bases short, with 18 bases between. The CDR3 nucleotides read TGTGCCAGCAGCCAGGAACCTCAGGGAGGGTATGGCTACACCTTC. This encodes CASSQEPQGGYGYTF.

V is TRBV5-4 and J is TRBJ2-5, with D possibly TRBD1 on 6 matching bases. Trimming stripped 4 bases from V and 5 bases from J, with 12 bases between. Germline V gene data show CDR1 as SGHNT and CDR2 as YYREEE (reference sequence). This CDR3 region has 13 residues. Here the CDR3 DNA reads TGTGCCAGCAGCCTAGGGGGTCGGGAGACCCAGTACTTC. Its protein product is CASSLGGRETQYF.

CDR3 region: CASSVWGTSGNEQFF. CDR3 bases: TGTGCCAGCAGCGTCTGGGGGACTAGCGGCAATGAGCAGTTCTTC. The gene calls are TRBV9 and TRBJ2-1, with 11 bases identical to TRBD2. CDR1 is SGDLS and CDR2 is YYNGEE in the germline V gene. The CDR3 has 15 amino acids. The junction had 4 bases not matched to a gene; V was cut back by 2 bases and J by 6 bases.

This rearrangement joins TRBV7-6 to TRBJ2-5; D possibly corresponds to TRBD1 (5 bases). Germline V gene sequence: CDR1 SGHVS, CDR2 FNYEAQ. V lost 1 base and J 2 bases, leaving 8 bases between the germline ends. The CDR3 spans 14 residues. CDR3 in DNA: TGTGCCAGCAGCTTAGTAGGGGTTCAAGAGACCCAGTACTTC. Translation gives CASSLVGVQETQYF.

This chain joins TRBV19 and TRBJ2-7; D ambiguous. CDR1 is LNHDA, CDR2 SQIVND, per germline (reference sequence). V shed 3 bases and J shed 4 bases, with 16 bases lying between them. This CDR3 is 15 amino acids long. In DNA, the CDR3 is TGTGCCAGTAGTATCAAGCAGAAGGCGGCATACGAGCAGTACTTC. This sequence encodes CASSIKQKAAYEQYF.

Only a few counts were recorded for this clone. V and J are TRBV5-1 and TRBJ2-2, with D possibly being TRBD1 (6 bases). This CDR3 region has 12 residues. V dropped 4 bases and J dropped 8 bases, with 9 bases sitting between them. Looked up from germline, CDR1 is SGHRS and CDR2 is YFSETQ. For the CDR3, the DNA is TGCGCCAGCAGCCCAGGACAGGGGGAGCTGTTTTTT. Protein product: CASSPGQGELFF.

This clone has more than one count but fewer than ten. The chain has TRBV11-3 and TRBJ2-5; TRBD1 matches at 8 bases. Per germline, CDR1 SGHNT and CDR2 YENEEA. V gave up 5 bases and J gave up 4 bases; unmatched junction bases: 3. The CDR3 runs to 13 residues. CDR3 region: CASSRTGSETQYF. In nucleotides, the CDR3 is TGTGCCAGCAGCCGGACAGGGTCAGAGACCCAGTACTTC.

The CDR3 DNA reads as TGTGCCAGCTCACGGGAGGGACGGGGGAGCTCCTACAATGAGCAGTTCTTC. It specifies CASSREGRGSSYNEQFF. The chain employs TRBV18 and TRBJ2-1; 7 bases match TRBD2. CDR3 length: 17 residues. With V trimmed by 4 bases and J by 0 bases, 9 bases remained unmatched. Germline V gene data show CDR1 as KGHSH and CDR2 as LQKENI.

This clone was counted between two and nine times. The chain couples TRBV6-1 to TRBJ2-3; TRBD2 aligns across 9 bases. The germline gives CDR1 MNHNS, CDR2 SASEGT. This CDR3 contains 16 residues. Trimming cost V 1 base and J 2 bases; bases outside gene matches: 4. In DNA, the CDR3 is TGTGCCAGCAGTGAAGGGGCGGGGGGGCCCACAGATACGCAGTATTTT. Translated: CASSEGAGGPTDTQYF.

This sequence joins TRBV7-9 and TRBJ2-3, with 7 nucleotides matching TRBD1. V trimming: 1 base; J trimming: 5 bases; junction bases outside the gene matches: 9. Germline values: CDR1 SEHNR, CDR2 FQNEAQ (reference sequence). The CDR3 is 16 amino acids. CDR3 bases: TGTGCCAGCAGCTTAGTTGGGACAGCCCCCAGAGATACGCAGTATTTT. It yields the protein CASSLVGTAPRDTQYF. The complete variable domain, with remaining parts taken from reference TRBV7-9 and TRBJ2-3, reads DTGVSQNPRHKITKRGQNVTFRCDPISEHNRLYWYRQTLGQGPEFLTYFQNEAQLEKSRLLSDRFSAERPKGSFSTLEIQRTEQGDSAMYLCASSLVGTAPRDTQYFGPGTRLTVL.

The genes are TRBV11-2 and TRBJ2-4, with D possibly TRBD1 on 5 matching bases. Germline V gene lookup returns CDR1 SGHAT and CDR2 FQNNGV. The CDR3 is 15 residues long. V was clipped by 4 bases and J by 0 bases, with 10 bases between them. CDR3 residues: CASSSQGLAKNIQYF. DNA for the CDR3: TGTGCCAGCAGCTCCCAGGGATTAGCCAAAAACATTCAGTACTTC.

V usage is TRBV27 and J usage is TRBJ2-5; D is uncertain. The closer fit of TRBJ2-7 to the DNA end suggests the J call may be wrong. Germline V CDR1 and CDR2: MNHEY, SMNVEV (reference sequence). The CDR3 has 21 amino acids. In DNA, the CDR3 is TGTGCCAGCACACGAAGGATTCCCACTCCGGGTACCCCCTCGAACTCCTACGAGCAGTACTTC. Translated: CASTRRIPTPGTPSNSYEQYF.

The chain combines TRBV5-6 with TRBJ2-3; TRBD2 aligns across 11 bases. The V gene's germline CDR1 is SGHDT and CDR2 YYEEEE. This CDR3 has 15 amino acids. V lost 5 bases, J lost 2 bases, and 4 bases stayed unmatched. The CDR3, as DNA: TGTGCCAGCAGGGAACTAGCGGGAGACACAGATACGCAGTATTTT. It translates to CASRELAGDTDTQYF.

The gene calls are TRBV4-1 and TRBJ1-1; D unresolved. The V and J ends lost 1 base and 4 bases respectively, with 10 bases between them. The CDR3 is made up of 14 amino acids. CDR1 is MGHRA, CDR2 YSYEKL, per germline. The CDR3 nucleotides are TGCGCCAGCAGCCAAGGGCTGTGGCCCACTGAAGCTTTCTTT. This sequence encodes CASSQGLWPTEAFF.

This chain links TRBV28 with TRBJ2-3; 9 bases align to TRBD2. The CDR3 consists of 16 residues. V was clipped by 5 bases and J by 4 bases; unmatched bases: 10. From germline, CDR1 is MDHEN and CDR2 SYDVKM. The DNA for the CDR3 is TGTGCCAGCAGTGTCCCTACGGCGGGAGGGCCAGATACGCAGTATTTT. Its protein is CASSVPTAGGPDTQYF.

In regard to this clone: A junction boundary mismatches the germline segment, possibly from a read error. The V and J genes are TRBV7-9 and TRBJ1-6, with D unresolved. Germline V gene sequence: CDR1 SEHNR, CDR2 FQNEAQ (reference sequence). The CDR3 totals 16 residues. CDR3 nucleotides: TGTTCCAGCAGCTCCCCTGTCGCGGAGTTCAATTCACCCCTCCACTTT. Encoded protein: CSSSSPVAEFNSPLHF. The full variable domain, in which reference TRBV7-9 and TRBJ1-6 provide the parts outside the CDR3, is DTGVSQNPRHKITKRGQNVTFRCDPISEHNRLYWYRQTLGQGPEFLTYFQNEAQLEKSRLLSDRFSAERPKGSFSTLEIQRTEQGDSAMYLCSSSSPVAEFNSPLHFGNGTRLTVT.

This clone was found a few times. This chain links TRBV2 with TRBJ1-5; no reliable D call. Germline values: CDR1 SNHLY, CDR2 FYNNEI. CDR3 length: 12 amino acids. V lost 2 bases and J lost 7, with 6 bases in between. The CDR3 protein is CASSEREQPQHF. DNA for the CDR3: TGTGCCAGCAGTGAAAGAGAACAGCCCCAGCATTTT. Filled out from reference TRBV2 and TRBJ1-5, the complete variable domain reads EPEVTQTPSHQVTQMGQEVILRCVPISNHLYFYWYRQILGQKVEFLVSFYNNEISEKSEIFDDQFSVERPDGSNFTLKIRSTKLEDSAMYFCASSEREQPQHFGDGTRLSIL.

This clone was observed a handful of times. The V and J genes are TRBV18 and TRBJ2-3; no firm D call. Germline values: CDR1 KGHSH, CDR2 LQKENI. V dropped 3 bases and J dropped 6 bases, with 7 bases sitting between them. The CDR3 contains 12 residues. CDR3 nucleotides: TGTGCCAGCTCACCCACTTACGATACGCAGTATTTT. Amino acid sequence: CASSPTYDTQYF.

Concerning this clone: An end of the junction differs from the germline gene, which may be a read error. The chain recombines TRBV25-1 with TRBJ1-1; a weak D match, TRBD1 (6 bases). The CDR3 sequence is 15 residues long. CDR1 MGHDK and CDR2 SYGVNS come from the germline V gene. In nucleotides, the CDR3 is TGTGCCAGCAGTGAATTAGGGGGACACCCCTCACCAGGACGGTTT. Residues: CASSELGGHPSPGRF.

This clone came up a few times. Its ends do not fully match the called genes, so a read error is possible. The gene calls are TRBV6-5 and TRBJ1-1, with a possible D match to TRBD1 (6 bases). In germline, CDR1 is MNHEY, CDR2 SVGAGI. The CDR3 contains 14 residues. In nucleotides, the CDR3 is TGTACCAGCAGTTACAGGGCGGGGAACACTGAAGCTTTTTTT. As protein: CTSSYRAGNTEAFF.

This clone was found a few times. CDR3 loop: CASSLEGQGNNEQFF. CDR3 bases: TGCGCCAGCAGCTTGGAGGGACAGGGCAACAATGAGCAGTTCTTC. The chain uses TRBV5-1 and TRBJ2-1; 9 nucleotides match TRBD1. Trimming took 0 bases from V and 5 from J; bases not matched to a gene: 3. The CDR3 is 15 residues long. Germline CDR1 and CDR2: SGHRS and YFSETQ.

This clone was recorded a few times. This chain links TRBV5-1 with TRBJ2-7, with a possible D match to TRBD2 (5 bases). Germline CDR1 reads SGHRS; CDR2 reads YFSETQ. This CDR3 region has 13 residues. V lost 4 bases and J lost 2, with 10 bases in between. The CDR3 DNA follows: TGCGCCAGCAGCCCGGACTCTGCCTACGAGCAGTACTTC. This gives the protein CASSPDSAYEQYF.